This T cell receptor beta chain stems from a study of shared clonotypes between healthy human individuals. Overall study: Samples came from a couple of female and a few male donors aged 18 to 49. Study-wide results and caveats: The generation probabilities recorded for non-shared clonotypes fell below those of clonotypes shared by all four donors.

Several immunoSEQ 96-well plates shared each subset's DNA, each plate a replicate. Repertoires were generated with immunoSEQ multiplex PCR, while TCRdb's copy carries only in-frame clones and drops some. The data show approximately 740,000 clones, with less than 85% seen just once and roughly 1.7% held by the top ten. As for this clone: Its antigen is still unknown.

The sample consisted of memory CD4+ T cells sorted from blood. This sample's subset: CD45RA-negative fraction. The TCR sequence derives from a woman aged 25 to 39 in good health.

CDR3 nucleotides: TGTGCCAGCAGCTTGCAGGGGGCCGGAAACACCATATATTTT. Translation gives CASSLQGAGNTIYF. The chain carries TRBV5-6 and TRBJ1-3, with 8 bases matching TRBD1. CDR1 is SGHDT and CDR2 is YYEEEE in the germline V gene. V was pared by 1 base and J by 4 bases, with 1 base of the junction left unmatched. There are 14 residues in the CDR3.